This T cell receptor beta chain was observed in a study of blood T cell repertoires in COVID-19. V was pared by 2 bases and J by 5 bases, with 6 bases of the junction left unmatched. The CDR3 contains 15 residues. CDR1 and CDR2 from the germline V gene are SGHRS and YFSETQ. Only in-frame clones appear in the TCRdb table, and some are missing; sequencing was by immunoSEQ multiplex PCR. This repertoire shows over 200,000 clones, about four fifths found once; its top ten account for around 2%. The chain is built from TRBV5-1 and TRBJ2-5, with 10 bases lining up with TRBD1. The sample was PBMCs or T cells enriched from blood (not recorded which). The sequence derives from a man aged 55 to 70 who had recovered from COVID-19. The CDR3 protein is CASSFGRTGGETQYF. For the CDR3, the DNA is TGCGCCAGCAGCTTTGGACGGACAGGGGGTGAGACCCAGTACTTC. Filled out from reference TRBV5-1 and TRBJ2-5, the complete variable domain reads KAGVTQTPRYLIKTRGQQVTLSCSPISGHRSVSWYQQTPGQGLQFLFEYFSETQRNKGNFPGRFSGRQFSNSRSEMNVSTLELGDSALYLCASSFGRTGGETQYFGPGTRLLVL.